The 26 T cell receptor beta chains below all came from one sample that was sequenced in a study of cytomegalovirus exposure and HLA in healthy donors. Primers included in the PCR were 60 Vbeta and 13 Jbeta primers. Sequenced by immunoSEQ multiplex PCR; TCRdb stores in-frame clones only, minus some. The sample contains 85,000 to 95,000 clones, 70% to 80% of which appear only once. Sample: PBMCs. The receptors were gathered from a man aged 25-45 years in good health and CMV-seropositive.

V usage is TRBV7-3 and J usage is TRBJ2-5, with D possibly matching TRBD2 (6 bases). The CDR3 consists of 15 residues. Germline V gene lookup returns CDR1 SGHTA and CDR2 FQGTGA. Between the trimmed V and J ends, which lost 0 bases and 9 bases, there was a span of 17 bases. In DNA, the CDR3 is TGTGCCAGCAGCTTAACCTCGCGGCAGGGAGGCCCCCAGTACTTC. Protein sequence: CASSLTSRQGGPQYF.

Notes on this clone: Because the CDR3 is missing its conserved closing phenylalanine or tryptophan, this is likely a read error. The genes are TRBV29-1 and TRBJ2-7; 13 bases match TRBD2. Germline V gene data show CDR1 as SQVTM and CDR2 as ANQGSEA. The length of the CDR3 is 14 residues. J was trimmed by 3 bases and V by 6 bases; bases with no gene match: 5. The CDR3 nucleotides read TGCAGCGTCTGGACTAGCGGGAGTTACTACGAGCAGTACCTC. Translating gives CSVWTSGSYYEQYL.

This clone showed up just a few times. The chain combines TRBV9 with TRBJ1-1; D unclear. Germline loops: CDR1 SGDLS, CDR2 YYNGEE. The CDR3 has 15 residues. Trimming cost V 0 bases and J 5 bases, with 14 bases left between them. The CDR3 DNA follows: TGTGCCAGCAGCGTAGTAGCGGGCTCGGGGACTGAAGCTTTCTTT. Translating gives CASSVVAGSGTEAFF.

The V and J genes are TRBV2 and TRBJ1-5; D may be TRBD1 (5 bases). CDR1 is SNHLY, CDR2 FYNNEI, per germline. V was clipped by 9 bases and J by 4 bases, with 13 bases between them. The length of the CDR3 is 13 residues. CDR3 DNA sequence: TGTGCCAGTAGGGCGGGGGAAAATCAGCCCCAGCATTTT. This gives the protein CASRAGENQPQHF.

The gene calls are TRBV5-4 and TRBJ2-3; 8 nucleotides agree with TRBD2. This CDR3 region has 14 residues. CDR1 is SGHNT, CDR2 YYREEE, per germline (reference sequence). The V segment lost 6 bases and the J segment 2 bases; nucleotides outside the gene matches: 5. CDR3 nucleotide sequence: TGTGCCAGCACCCGGGGGGGATACACAGATACGCAGTATTTT. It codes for CASTRGGYTDTQYF.

The CDR3 spells CASSRTPTYGYTF. CDR3 DNA: TGTGCCAGCAGCCGAACTCCAACTTATGGCTACACCTTC. J is TRBJ1-2 and V is TRBV6-5; D unclear. This CDR3 region has 13 residues. Trimming removed 6 bases at V and 5 bases at J, with 13 bases between. Germline V lookup: CDR1 MNHEY, CDR2 SVGAGI.

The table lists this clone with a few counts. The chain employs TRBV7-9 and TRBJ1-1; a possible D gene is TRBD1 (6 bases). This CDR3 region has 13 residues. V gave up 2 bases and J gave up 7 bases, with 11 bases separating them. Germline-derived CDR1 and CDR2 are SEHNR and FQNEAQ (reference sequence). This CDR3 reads CASSLMGADEAFF. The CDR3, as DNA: TGTGCCAGCAGCTTAATGGGGGCGGATGAAGCTTTCTTT.

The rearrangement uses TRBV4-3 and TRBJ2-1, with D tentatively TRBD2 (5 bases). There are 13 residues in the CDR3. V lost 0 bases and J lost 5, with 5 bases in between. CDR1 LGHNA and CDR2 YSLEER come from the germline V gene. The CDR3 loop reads CASSQERDNEQFF. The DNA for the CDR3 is TGCGCCAGCAGCCAAGAGAGGGACAATGAGCAGTTCTTC.

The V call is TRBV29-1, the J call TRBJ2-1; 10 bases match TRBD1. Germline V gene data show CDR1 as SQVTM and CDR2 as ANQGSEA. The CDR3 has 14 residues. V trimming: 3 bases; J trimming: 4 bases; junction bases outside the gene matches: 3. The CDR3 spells CSVDRDRGYNEQFF. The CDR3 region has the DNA TGCAGCGTTGACCGGGACAGGGGATACAATGAGCAGTTCTTC.

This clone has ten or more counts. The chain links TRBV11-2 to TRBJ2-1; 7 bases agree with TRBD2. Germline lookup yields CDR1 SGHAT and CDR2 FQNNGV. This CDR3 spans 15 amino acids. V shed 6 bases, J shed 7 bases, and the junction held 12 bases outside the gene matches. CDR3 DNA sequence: TGTGCCAGCAGTTTGGGGGGGTTAACGGAAAATGAGCAGTTCTTC. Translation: CASSLGGLTENEQFF.

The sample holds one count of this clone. The CDR3 reads CASSRTQGDLGNIQYF. CDR3 DNA: TGTGCCAGCTCCAGGACGCAGGGTGACCTTGGGAACATTCAGTACTTC. The chain links TRBV19 to TRBJ2-4; D might be TRBD1 (5 bases). Deletions cut 9 bases from V and 7 bases from J, with 25 bases between. The germline CDR1 and CDR2 sequences are LNHDA and SQIVND (reference sequence). CDR3 length: 16 amino acids.

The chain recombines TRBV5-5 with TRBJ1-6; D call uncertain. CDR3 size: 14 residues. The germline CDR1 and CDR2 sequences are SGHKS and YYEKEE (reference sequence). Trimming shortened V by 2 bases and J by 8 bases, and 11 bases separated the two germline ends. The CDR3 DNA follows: TGTGCCAGCAGCTTCAACGAGGGTTATTCACCCCTCCACTTT. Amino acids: CASSFNEGYSPLHF.

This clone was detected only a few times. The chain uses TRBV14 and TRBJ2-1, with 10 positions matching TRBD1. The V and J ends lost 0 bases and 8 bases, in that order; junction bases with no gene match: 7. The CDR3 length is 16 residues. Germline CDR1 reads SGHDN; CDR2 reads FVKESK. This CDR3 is CASSQDLGTGDDEQFF. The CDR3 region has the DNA TGTGCCAGCAGCCAAGATCTAGGGACAGGGGACGATGAGCAGTTCTTC.

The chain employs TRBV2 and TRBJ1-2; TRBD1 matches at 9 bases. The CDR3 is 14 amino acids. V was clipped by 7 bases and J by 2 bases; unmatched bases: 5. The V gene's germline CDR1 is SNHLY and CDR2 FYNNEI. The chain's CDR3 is CASTPGQGNYGYTF. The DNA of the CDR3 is TGTGCCAGCACCCCAGGACAGGGGAACTATGGCTACACCTTC. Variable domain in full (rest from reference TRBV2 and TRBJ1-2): EPEVTQTPSHQVTQMGQEVILRCVPISNHLYFYWYRQILGQKVEFLVSFYNNEISEKSEIFDDQFSVERPDGSNFTLKIRSTKLEDSAMYFCASTPGQGNYGYTFGSGTRLTVV.

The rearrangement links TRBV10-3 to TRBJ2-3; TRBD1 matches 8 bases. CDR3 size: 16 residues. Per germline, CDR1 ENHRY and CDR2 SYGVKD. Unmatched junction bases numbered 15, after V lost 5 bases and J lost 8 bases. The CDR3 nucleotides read TGTGCCATCAGTACTGGAGGGACAGGAACACACGGTACGCAGTATTTT. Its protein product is CAISTGGTGTHGTQYF.

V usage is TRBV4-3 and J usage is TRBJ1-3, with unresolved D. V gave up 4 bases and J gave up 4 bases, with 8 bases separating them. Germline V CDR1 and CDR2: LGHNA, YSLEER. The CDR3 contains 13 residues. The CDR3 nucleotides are TGCGCCAGCAGCCCTCAGGCGGGAAACACCATATATTTT. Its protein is CASSPQAGNTIYF.

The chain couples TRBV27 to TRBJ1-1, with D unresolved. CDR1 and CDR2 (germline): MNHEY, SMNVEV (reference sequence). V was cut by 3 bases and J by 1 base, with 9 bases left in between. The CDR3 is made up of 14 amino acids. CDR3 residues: CASSLEGGNTEAFF. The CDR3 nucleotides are TGTGCCAGCAGTTTGGAGGGCGGGAACACTGAAGCTTTCTTT.

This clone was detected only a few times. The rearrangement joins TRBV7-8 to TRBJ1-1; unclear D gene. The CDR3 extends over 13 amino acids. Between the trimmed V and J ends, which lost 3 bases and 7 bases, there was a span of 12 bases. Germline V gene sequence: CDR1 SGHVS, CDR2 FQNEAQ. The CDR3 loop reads CASSFEVASEAFF. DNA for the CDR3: TGTGCCAGCAGCTTCGAAGTAGCAAGTGAAGCTTTCTTT.

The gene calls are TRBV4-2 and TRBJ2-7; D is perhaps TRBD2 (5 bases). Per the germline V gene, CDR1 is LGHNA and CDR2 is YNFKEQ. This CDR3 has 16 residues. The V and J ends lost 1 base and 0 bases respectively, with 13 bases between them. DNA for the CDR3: TGTGCCAGCAGCCAAGCGGTGGAGCGGACCTCCTACGAGCAGTACTTC. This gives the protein CASSQAVERTSYEQYF.

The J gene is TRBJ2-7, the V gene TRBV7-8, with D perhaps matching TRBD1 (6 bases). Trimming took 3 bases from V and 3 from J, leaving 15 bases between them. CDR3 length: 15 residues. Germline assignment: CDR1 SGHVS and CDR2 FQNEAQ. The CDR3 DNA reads TGTGCCAGCAGCTTCACAGGGAGTATCATCTACGAGCAGTACTTC. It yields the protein CASSFTGSIIYEQYF.

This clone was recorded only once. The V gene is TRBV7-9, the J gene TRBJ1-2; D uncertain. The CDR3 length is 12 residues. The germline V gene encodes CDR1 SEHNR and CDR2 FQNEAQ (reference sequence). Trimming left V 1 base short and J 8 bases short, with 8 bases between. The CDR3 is CASSLDGSGYTF. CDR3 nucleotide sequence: TGTGCCAGCAGCTTAGACGGTTCCGGCTACACCTTC.

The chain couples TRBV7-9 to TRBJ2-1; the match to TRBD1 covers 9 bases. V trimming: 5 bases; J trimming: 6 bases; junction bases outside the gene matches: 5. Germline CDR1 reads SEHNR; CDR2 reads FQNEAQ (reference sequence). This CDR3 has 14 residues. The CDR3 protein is CASSIPGQGNEQFF. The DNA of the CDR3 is TGTGCCAGCAGCATACCGGGACAGGGCAATGAGCAGTTCTTC.

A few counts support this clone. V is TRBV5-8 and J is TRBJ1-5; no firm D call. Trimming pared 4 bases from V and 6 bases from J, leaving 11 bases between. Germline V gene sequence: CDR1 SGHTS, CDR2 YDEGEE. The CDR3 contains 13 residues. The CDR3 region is CASSVSERQPQHF. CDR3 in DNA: TGTGCCAGCAGCGTCAGTGAACGTCAGCCCCAGCATTTT.

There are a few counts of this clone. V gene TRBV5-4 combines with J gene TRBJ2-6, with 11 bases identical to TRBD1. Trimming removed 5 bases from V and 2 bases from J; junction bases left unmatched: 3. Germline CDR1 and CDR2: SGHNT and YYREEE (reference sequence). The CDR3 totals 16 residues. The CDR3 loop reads CASRRTGGAGANVLTF. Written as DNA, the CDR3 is TGTGCCAGCAGGCGGACAGGGGGCGCTGGGGCCAACGTCCTGACTTTC.

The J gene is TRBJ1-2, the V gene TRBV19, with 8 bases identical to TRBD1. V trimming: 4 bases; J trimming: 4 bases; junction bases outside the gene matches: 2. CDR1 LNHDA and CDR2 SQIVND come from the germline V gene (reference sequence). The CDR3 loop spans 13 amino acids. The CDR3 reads CASSRDRSYGYTF. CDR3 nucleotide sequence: TGTGCCAGTAGTAGGGACAGGAGCTATGGCTACACCTTC. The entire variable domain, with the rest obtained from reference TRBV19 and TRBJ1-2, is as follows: DGGITQSPKYLFRKEGQNVTLSCEQNLNHDAMYWYRQDPGQGLRLIYYSQIVNDFQKGDIAEGYSVSREKKESFPLTVTSAQKNPTAFYLCASSRDRSYGYTFGSGTRLTVV.

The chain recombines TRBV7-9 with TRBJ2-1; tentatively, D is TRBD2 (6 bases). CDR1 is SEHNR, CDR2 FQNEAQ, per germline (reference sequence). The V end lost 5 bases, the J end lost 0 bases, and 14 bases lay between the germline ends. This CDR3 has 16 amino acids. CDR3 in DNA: TGTGCCAGCAGCCATCGCGGGGAGATCTCCTACAATGAGCAGTTCTTC. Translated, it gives CASSHRGEISYNEQFF.